The clone carrying this TCR beta chain was seen ten or more times. The sample comes from a study of Graves' ophthalmopathy and Graves' hyperthyroidism. This CDR3 is 14 amino acids long. Trimming left V 3 bases short and J 7 bases short, with 10 bases between. Amplified material comprised TCR beta CDR3 regions derived from RNA transcripts. HTBI-primed RT-PCR formed the first round, and a multiplex PCR formed the second. One entry per CDR3 protein results from TCRdb running MiXCR on the multiplex PCR reads. The table has about 380,000 distinct CDR3 sequences, 15% to 19% seen once. The clonotype was recovered from a young woman with stable Graves' hyperthyroidism. Sequencing input: peripheral blood. The V gene is TRBV12-3 or TRBV12-4, the J gene TRBJ1-6; possibly TRBD1 for D (5 bases). The CDR3: CASSLGRVNSPLHF. The CDR3 DNA sequence: TGTGCCAGCAGTTTGGGACGGGTGAATTCACCCCTCCACTTT.